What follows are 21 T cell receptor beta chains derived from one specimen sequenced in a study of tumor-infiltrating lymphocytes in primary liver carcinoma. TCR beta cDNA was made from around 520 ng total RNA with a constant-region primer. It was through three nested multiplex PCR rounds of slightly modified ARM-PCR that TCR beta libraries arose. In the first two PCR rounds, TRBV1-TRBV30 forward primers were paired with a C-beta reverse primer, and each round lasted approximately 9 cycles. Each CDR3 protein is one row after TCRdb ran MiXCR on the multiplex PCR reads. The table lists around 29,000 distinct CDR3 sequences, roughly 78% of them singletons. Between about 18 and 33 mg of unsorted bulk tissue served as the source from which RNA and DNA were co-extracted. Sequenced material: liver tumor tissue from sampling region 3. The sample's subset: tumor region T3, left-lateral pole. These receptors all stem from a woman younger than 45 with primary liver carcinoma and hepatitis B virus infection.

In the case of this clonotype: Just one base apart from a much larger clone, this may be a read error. This chain's CDR3 is CASSIRQGCTDMQYF. CDR3 DNA sequence: TGTGCCAGCAGTATCCGACAGGGTTGCACAGATATGCAGTATTTT. The gene calls are TRBV12-3 or TRBV12-4 and TRBJ2-3; TRBD1 agrees at 7 bases. This CDR3 region has 15 residues.

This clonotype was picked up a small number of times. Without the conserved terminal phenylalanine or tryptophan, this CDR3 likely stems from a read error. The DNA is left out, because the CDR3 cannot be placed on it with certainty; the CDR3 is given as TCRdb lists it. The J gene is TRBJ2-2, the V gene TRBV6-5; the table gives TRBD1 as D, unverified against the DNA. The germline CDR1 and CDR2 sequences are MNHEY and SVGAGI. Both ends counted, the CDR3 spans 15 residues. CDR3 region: CASSPRTGFTGELFS.

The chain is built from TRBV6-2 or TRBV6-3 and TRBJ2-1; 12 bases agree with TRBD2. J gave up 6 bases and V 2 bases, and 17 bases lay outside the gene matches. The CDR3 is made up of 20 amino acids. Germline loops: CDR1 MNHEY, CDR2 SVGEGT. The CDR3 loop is CASSYGSAGLAGGPSNEQFF. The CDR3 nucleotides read TGTGCCAGCAGTTACGGTAGTGCGGGTCTAGCGGGAGGGCCTAGCAATGAGCAGTTCTTC.

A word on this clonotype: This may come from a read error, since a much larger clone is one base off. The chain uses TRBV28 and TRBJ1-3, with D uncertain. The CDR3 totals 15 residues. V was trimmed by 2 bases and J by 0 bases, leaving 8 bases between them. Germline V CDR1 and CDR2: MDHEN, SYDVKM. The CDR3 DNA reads TGTGCCAGCAGTTTAGTGCACGACTCTGGAAACACCATATATTTT. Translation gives CASSLVHDSGNTIYF.

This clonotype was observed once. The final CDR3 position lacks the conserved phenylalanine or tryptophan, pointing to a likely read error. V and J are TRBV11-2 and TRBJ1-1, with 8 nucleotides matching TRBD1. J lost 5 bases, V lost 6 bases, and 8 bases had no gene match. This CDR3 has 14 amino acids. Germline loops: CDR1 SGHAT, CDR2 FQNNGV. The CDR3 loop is CASRYTGGTTEAFL. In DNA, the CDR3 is TGTGCCAGCAGATATACAGGGGGGACGACTGAAGCTTTCTTA.

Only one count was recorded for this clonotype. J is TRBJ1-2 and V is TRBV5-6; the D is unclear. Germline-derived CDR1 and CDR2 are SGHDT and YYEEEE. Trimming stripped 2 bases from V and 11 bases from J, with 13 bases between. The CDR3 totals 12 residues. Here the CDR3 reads CASSFEVEGYTF. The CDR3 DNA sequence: TGTGCCAGCAGCTTCGAGGTGGAGGGTTACACCTTC.

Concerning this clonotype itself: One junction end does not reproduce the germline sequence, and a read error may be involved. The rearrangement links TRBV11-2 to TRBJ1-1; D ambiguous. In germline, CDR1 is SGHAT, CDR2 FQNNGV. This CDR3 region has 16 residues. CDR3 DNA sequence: TGTACCAGCAGCCCACGGAGGAGCATACCGAGCACTGAAGCTTTCTTT. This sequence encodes CTSSPRRSIPSTEAFF.

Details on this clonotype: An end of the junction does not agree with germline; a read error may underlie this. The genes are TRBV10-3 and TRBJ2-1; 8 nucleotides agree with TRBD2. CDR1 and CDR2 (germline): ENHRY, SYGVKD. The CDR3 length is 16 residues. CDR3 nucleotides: TGTGCCATCGCTGAGTCGGCAGCGGGAGCCTACAATGAGCAGTTATTC. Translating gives CAIAESAAGAYNEQLF.

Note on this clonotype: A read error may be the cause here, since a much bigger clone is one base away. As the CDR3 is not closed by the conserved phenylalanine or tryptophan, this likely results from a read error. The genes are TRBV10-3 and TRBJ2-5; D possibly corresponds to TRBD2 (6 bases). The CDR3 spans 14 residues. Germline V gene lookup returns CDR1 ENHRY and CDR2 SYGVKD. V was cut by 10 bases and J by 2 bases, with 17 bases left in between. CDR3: CASREGGRQETQYV. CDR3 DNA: TGTGCCAGCCGAGAGGGAGGTAGACAAGAGACCCAGTACGTC.

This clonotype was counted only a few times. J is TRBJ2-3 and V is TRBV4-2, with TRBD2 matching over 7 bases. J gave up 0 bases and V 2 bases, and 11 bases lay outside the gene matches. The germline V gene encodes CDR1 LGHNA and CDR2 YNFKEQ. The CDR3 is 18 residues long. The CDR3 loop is CASSQLGLAAASTDTQYF. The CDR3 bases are TGTGCCAGCAGCCAATTAGGGCTAGCGGCAGCCAGCACAGATACGCAGTATTTT.

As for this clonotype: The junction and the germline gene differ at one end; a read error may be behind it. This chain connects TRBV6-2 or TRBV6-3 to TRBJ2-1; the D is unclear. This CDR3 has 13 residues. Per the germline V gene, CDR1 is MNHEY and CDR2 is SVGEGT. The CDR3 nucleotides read TGTGCCAGTGGGCTGATCCTATACAATGACCAGTTCTTC. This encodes CASGLILYNDQFF.

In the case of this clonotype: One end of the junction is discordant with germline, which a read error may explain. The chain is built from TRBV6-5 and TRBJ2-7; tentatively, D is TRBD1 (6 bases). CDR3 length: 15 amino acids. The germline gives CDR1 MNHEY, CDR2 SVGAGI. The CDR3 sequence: CPSSYKDSSSYDQYF. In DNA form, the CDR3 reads TGTCCCAGCAGTTACAAGGACAGCAGCTCCTATGATCAGTACTTC.

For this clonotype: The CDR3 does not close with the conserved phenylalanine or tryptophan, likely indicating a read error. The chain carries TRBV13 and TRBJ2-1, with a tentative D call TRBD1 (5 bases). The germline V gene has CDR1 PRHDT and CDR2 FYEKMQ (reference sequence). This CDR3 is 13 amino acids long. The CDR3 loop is CTSRKGNGNEQFI. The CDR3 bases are TGTACCAGCAGGAAGGGGAACGGCAATGAGCAGTTCATC.

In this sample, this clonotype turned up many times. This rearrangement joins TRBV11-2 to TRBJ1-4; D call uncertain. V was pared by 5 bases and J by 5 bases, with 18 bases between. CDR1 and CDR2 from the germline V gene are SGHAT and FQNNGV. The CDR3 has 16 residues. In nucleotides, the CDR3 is TGTGCCAGCAGCAAGACTCCAGGAGGAACAAATGAAAAACTGTTTTTT. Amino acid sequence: CASSKTPGGTNEKLFF.

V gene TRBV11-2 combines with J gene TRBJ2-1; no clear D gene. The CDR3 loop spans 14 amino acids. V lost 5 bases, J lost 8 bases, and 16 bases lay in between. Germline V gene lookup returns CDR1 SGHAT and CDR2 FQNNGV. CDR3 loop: CASSPGVSSDEQFF. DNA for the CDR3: TGTGCCAGCAGCCCTGGTGTCAGTTCCGATGAGCAGTTCTTC.

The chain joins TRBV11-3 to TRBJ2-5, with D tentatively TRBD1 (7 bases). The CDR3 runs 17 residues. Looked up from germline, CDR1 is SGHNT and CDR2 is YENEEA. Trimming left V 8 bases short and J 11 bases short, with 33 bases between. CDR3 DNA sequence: TGTGCCAGCGGGAGGTGGACAGGTTGGTACCTTCAAGGGACTCAGTACTTC. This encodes CASGRWTGWYLQGTQYF.

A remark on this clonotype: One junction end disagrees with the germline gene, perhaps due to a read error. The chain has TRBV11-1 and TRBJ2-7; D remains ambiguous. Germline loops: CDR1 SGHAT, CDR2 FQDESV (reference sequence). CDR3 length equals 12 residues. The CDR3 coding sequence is TGTACCAGCAGCTTCACGGGTTACGACCAGTACTTC. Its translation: CTSSFTGYDQYF.

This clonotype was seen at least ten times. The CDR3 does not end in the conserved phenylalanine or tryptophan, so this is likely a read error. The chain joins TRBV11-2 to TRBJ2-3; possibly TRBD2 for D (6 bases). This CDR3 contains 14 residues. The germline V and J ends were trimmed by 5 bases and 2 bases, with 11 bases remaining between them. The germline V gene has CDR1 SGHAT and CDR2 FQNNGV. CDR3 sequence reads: CASSPGLPTDTQYY. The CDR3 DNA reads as TGTGCCAGCAGCCCCGGACTACCCACAGATACGCAGTATTAT.

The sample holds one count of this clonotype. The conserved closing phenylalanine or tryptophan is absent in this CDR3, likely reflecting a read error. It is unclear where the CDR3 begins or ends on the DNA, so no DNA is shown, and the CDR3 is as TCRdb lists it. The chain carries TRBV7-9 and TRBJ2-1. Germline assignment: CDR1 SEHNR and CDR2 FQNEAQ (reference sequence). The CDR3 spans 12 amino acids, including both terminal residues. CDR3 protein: CASSLGYNEQSL.

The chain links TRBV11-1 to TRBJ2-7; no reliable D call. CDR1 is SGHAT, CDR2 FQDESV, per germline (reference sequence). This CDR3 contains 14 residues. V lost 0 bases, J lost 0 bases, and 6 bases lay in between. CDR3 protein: CASSLATASYEQYF. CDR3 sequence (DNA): TGTGCCAGCAGCTTAGCGACGGCCTCCTACGAGCAGTACTTC.

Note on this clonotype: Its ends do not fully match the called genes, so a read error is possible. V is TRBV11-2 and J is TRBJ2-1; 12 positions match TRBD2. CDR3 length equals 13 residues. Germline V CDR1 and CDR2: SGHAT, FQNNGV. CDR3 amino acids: CTSNWTSGAEQFF. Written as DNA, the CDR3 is TGTACCAGCAACTGGACTAGCGGGGCAGAGCAGTTCTTC.